A single sample gave rise to the 8 T cell receptor beta chains below, sequenced in a study of blood T cell repertoires in COVID-19. Method: immunoSEQ multiplex PCR; TCRdb's copy keeps in-frame clones and lacks some. In the table there are over 90,000 clones, roughly 81% of which are singletons. The sequenced sample was peripheral blood. Source of these receptors: a man aged 80 or over with COVID-19, enrolled during active disease.

For the CDR3, the DNA is TGTGCCAGCAGCTCTCCGACTAGCCCACTGCAGTTCTTC. This gives the protein CASSSPTSPLQFF. The chain combines TRBV11-2 with TRBJ2-1; 7 bases are a match to TRBD2. CDR3 length: 13 residues. Germline loops: CDR1 SGHAT, CDR2 FQNNGV. J lost 12 bases, V lost 4 bases, and 9 bases had no gene match.

J is TRBJ1-1 and V is TRBV19, with 8 bases matching TRBD1. With V trimmed by 10 bases and J by 1 base, 11 bases remained unmatched. The CDR3 loop spans 15 amino acids. Per germline, CDR1 LNHDA and CDR2 SQIVND (reference sequence). The CDR3: CATYRDRPRNTEAFF. CDR3 nucleotide sequence: TGTGCCACCTACCGGGACAGGCCGCGGAACACTGAAGCTTTCTTT.

V and J are TRBV21-1 and TRBJ2-7; the table's D call, TRBD2, was not checked against the DNA. TRBV21-1 constitutes a pseudogene. This CDR3 region has 11 residues. For the CDR3, the DNA is TGTGCCTCCGCGGGGGGCTACGAGCAGTACTTC. Its protein is CASAGGYEQYF.

The rearrangement joins TRBV6-2 or TRBV6-3 to TRBJ2-1; 9 bases align to TRBD1. J lost 6 bases, V lost 2 bases, and 8 bases had no gene match. CDR1 is MNHEY and CDR2 is SVGEGT in the germline V gene. This CDR3 is 16 amino acids long. DNA for the CDR3: TGTGCCAGCAGTTACGGGAGGGACAGGGATATCAATGAGCAGTTCTTC. It is translated as CASSYGRDRDINEQFF.

The chain is built from TRBV5-1 and TRBJ1-4, with 8 bases lining up with TRBD1. CDR1 and CDR2 from the germline V gene are SGHRS and YFSETQ. This CDR3 is 15 amino acids long. The trim removed 0 bases at V and 7 bases at J, leaving 5 bases unmatched. The CDR3 protein is CASSLGGTGFEKLFF. CDR3 sequence (DNA): TGCGCCAGCAGCTTGGGCGGGACAGGTTTTGAAAAACTGTTTTTT. The full variable domain, with the rest looked up from reference TRBV5-1 and TRBJ1-4, is KAGVTQTPRYLIKTRGQQVTLSCSPISGHRSVSWYQQTPGQGLQFLFEYFSETQRNKGNFPGRFSGRQFSNSRSEMNVSTLELGDSALYLCASSLGGTGFEKLFFGSGTQLSVL.

This clone appeared a few times. As DNA, the CDR3 is TGTGCCAGCAGTGAAGGGAAGCGGAGCTCCTACAATGAGCAGTTCTTC. The encoded protein is CASSEGKRSSYNEQFF. The J gene is TRBJ2-1, the V gene TRBV2, with a tentative D call TRBD2 (5 bases). Trimming left V 1 base short and J 0 bases short, with 10 bases between. Germline CDR1 and CDR2: SNHLY and FYNNEI. The CDR3 is made up of 16 amino acids.

V is TRBV5-1 and J is TRBJ2-2; D not certain. The CDR3 extends over 16 amino acids. CDR1 is SGHRS, CDR2 YFSETQ, per germline. Deletions cut 0 bases from V and 4 bases from J, with 13 bases between. The CDR3 DNA reads as TGCGCCAGCAGCTTGGCCCAGGTCGGTGGCACCGGGGAGCTGTTTTTT. Translating gives CASSLAQVGGTGELFF.

The chain links TRBV25-1 to TRBJ1-6, with 8 bases matching TRBD1. The CDR3 length is 14 residues. The V segment lost 5 bases and the J segment 8 bases; nucleotides outside the gene matches: 5. Germline V gene sequence: CDR1 MGHDK, CDR2 SYGVNS. CDR3 nucleotides: TGTGCCAGCAGTAGGACAGGGCGGGATTCACCCCTCCACTTT. It yields the protein CASSRTGRDSPLHF.